The 10 T cell receptor beta chains below were found in one sample sequenced in a study of OX40 agonist ivuxolimab in advanced cancers. TCRdb's table, derived via immunoSEQ multiplex PCR, lists solely in-frame clones and lacks some. The sample lists tens of thousands of clones; nearly 95% were seen once. This specimen was CD4+ or CD8+ T cells sorted from blood, taken in a trial of the OX40 agonist ivuxolimab. The receptors come from an adult with an advanced solid tumor such as melanoma, head and neck, liver or kidney cancer.

CDR3 DNA: TGCGCCAGCAGCCAAGATTCCCACGACGGGGAAGCTTTCTTT. Residues: CASSQDSHDGEAFF. V is TRBV4-3 and J is TRBJ1-1; no firm D call. Germline CDR1 reads LGHNA; CDR2 reads YSLEER. V lost 0 bases and J lost 8, with 13 bases in between. CDR3 length equals 14 residues.

V is TRBV9 and J is TRBJ1-3; perhaps TRBD1 as D (5 bases). Between the trimmed V and J ends, which lost 4 bases and 2 bases, there was a span of 13 bases. The CDR3 has 15 residues. The germline V gene encodes CDR1 SGDLS and CDR2 YYNGEE. The CDR3 nucleotides read TGTGCCAGCAGCCATCATCACAGGCCTGGAAACACCATATATTTT. Protein product: CASSHHHRPGNTIYF.

V usage is TRBV7-2 and J usage is TRBJ2-7; D unclear. The V and J ends lost 1 base and 2 bases respectively, with 9 bases between them. CDR1 is SGHTA and CDR2 is FQGNSA in the germline V gene. The CDR3 covers 14 residues. Here the CDR3 DNA reads TGTGCCAGCAGCTTAGAGATCCTCACCTACGAGCAGTACTTC. The encoded protein is CASSLEILTYEQYF.

This chain joins TRBV6-5 and TRBJ2-2, with 8 bases that match TRBD1. Per germline, CDR1 MNHEY and CDR2 SVGAGI. The CDR3 length is 16 residues. Germline trimming cut 2 bases from V and 7 bases from J; bases unmatched to any gene: 9. The CDR3 bases are TGTGCCAGCAGTTACACGGACAGGGAAGGGAGCGGGGAGCTGTTTTTT. Encoded protein: CASSYTDREGSGELFF.

The V call is TRBV4-3, the J call TRBJ2-3; 9 nucleotides align to TRBD2. The CDR3 consists of 15 residues. Trimming removed 4 bases from V and 2 bases from J; junction bases left unmatched: 4. CDR1 and CDR2 from the germline V gene are LGHNA and YSLEER. CDR3 sequence reads: CASSREREVTDTQYF. The CDR3 DNA sequence: TGCGCCAGCAGCCGAGAGCGGGAGGTCACAGATACGCAGTATTTT.

The chain recombines TRBV6-1 with TRBJ2-7; 12 bases align to TRBD2. CDR3 length equals 15 residues. V trimming: 5 bases; J trimming: 2 bases; junction bases outside the gene matches: 4. Germline loops: CDR1 MNHNS, CDR2 SASEGT. In DNA form, the CDR3 reads TGTGCCAGCAGTCGACTAGCGGGAGAAGCCTACGAGCAGTACTTC. Encoded protein: CASSRLAGEAYEQYF.

The chain is built from TRBV27 and TRBJ1-1; possible D gene TRBD1, 6 bases. Germline-derived CDR1 and CDR2 are MNHEY and SMNVEV (reference sequence). V was cut by 7 bases and J by 4 bases, with 16 bases left in between. This CDR3 spans 14 amino acids. As DNA, the CDR3 is TGTGCCAGCATCTCCAGGGGACGTGGCACTGAAGCTTTCTTT. It specifies CASISRGRGTEAFF.

The chain is built from TRBV4-1 and TRBJ1-1; TRBD1 might be the D (6 bases). The germline gives CDR1 MGHRA, CDR2 YSYEKL. V shed 2 bases and J shed 1 base, with 14 bases lying between them. The length of the CDR3 is 16 residues. The CDR3 DNA is TGCGCCAGCAGCCAAACCCGACAGGCCAGGAACACTGAAGCTTTCTTT. Protein sequence: CASSQTRQARNTEAFF.

The V call is TRBV7-6, the J call TRBJ1-2; D call uncertain. V lost 2 bases and J lost 2, with 12 bases in between. The CDR3 totals 15 residues. The germline V gene encodes CDR1 SGHVS and CDR2 FNYEAQ. In DNA form, the CDR3 reads TGTGCCAGCAGCTTATTTTTAGAAGCAAACTATGGCTACACCTTC. This sequence encodes CASSLFLEANYGYTF.

The rearrangement joins TRBV2 to TRBJ2-3; 14 nucleotides line up with TRBD2. V shed 6 bases, J shed 3 bases, and the junction held 11 bases outside the gene matches. Germline-derived CDR1 and CDR2 are SNHLY and FYNNEI. This CDR3 spans 18 amino acids. This chain's CDR3 is CASSQTSGGAVGTDTQYF. The CDR3 DNA reads TGTGCCAGCAGCCAGACTAGCGGGGGGGCCGTTGGGACAGATACGCAGTATTTT.